This T cell receptor (beta chain) is from a study of beta chain features in type 1 diabetes. Looking at the study overall: Cell yields, gender and age were similar in healthy donors and patients.

There are 15 residues in the CDR3. Germline V gene data show CDR1 as SGDLS and CDR2 as YYNGEE. Trimming stripped 0 bases from V and 3 bases from J, with 12 bases between. Per donor, one heparinised blood draw averaged approximately 120 mL. The investigators reverse transcribed all of the isolated RNA, so they sequenced expressed TCRB transcripts. Sequencing was performed with immunoSEQ multiplex PCR; in TCRdb, only in-frame clones are kept and a portion is missing. This sample yields roughly 370,000 clones, of which 14% are seen a single time; 0.03% to 0.04% belongs to the top ten. Sequenced input: naive CD4+ T cells from blood. This sequence was found in a man under 40 in good health. The chain carries TRBV9 and TRBJ1-1; D call uncertain. CDR3 sequence (DNA): TGTGCCAGCAGCGTAGCCCCAGGCTTGGACACTGAAGCTTTCTTT. Translating gives CASSVAPGLDTEAFF.